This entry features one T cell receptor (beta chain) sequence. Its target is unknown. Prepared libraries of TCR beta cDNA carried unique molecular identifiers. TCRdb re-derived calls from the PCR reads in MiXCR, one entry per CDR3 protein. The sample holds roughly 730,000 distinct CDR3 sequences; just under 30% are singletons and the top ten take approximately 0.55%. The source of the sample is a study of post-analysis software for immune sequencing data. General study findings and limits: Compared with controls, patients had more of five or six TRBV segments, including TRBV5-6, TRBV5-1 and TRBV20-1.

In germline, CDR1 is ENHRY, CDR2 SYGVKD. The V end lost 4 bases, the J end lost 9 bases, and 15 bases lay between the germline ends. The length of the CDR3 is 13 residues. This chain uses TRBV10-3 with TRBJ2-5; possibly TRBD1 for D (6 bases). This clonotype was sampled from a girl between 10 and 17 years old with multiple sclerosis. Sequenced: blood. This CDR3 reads CAISVGLEGAQYF. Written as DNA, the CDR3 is TGTGCCATCAGTGTGGGTCTCGAGGGGGCCCAGTACTTC.